Here is one T cell receptor (beta chain) with its context. The data originate from a study of OX40 agonist ivuxolimab in advanced cancers. Study-wide context: The treatment was a fully human IgG2 OX40 agonist, ivuxolimab.

Assay used: immunoSEQ multiplex PCR; TCRdb lists only in-frame clones, some missing. The sample carries approximately 67,000 clones, roughly 80% recorded once. Peripheral blood came from all dose cohorts at three timepoints. The ends lost 1 base at V and 8 bases at J; junction bases unmatched: 8. Germline-derived CDR1 and CDR2 are LGHNA and YNFKEQ. The CDR3 spans 16 residues. This chain uses TRBV4-2 with TRBJ1-2; 12 nucleotides line up with TRBD1. The source material was CD4+ or CD8+ T cells sorted from blood, sampled in a trial of the OX40 agonist ivuxolimab. The sequence derives from an adult with an advanced solid tumor such as melanoma, head and neck, liver or kidney cancer. This chain's CDR3 is CASSQGTGQGAEGYTF. The CDR3 DNA follows: TGTGCCAGCAGCCAAGGTACGGGACAGGGGGCTGAGGGCTACACCTTC.